What follows describes a single T cell receptor (beta chain). Its recognized antigen is unknown. The sample holds no much larger clone one base away, and base qualities are not on file. The sample comes from a study of persistence of HIV-infected CD4 T cells (dated by TCRdb to the early 2020s). Background for the entire study: The study isolated CMV- and HIV-1 Gag-responding CD4+ T cells from ART-treated individuals to examine antigen-driven clonal expansion of HIV-1-infected cells. Participants had been on suppressive ART for a median of roughly eight years. Apart from a couple of participants who underwent leukapheresis at a single time point, peripheral blood samples of up to about 180 mL were collected from participants at multiple time points. The clonality of all cells in each sorted population was measured by TCRbeta sequencing, and the clonality of infected cells was measured by proviral sequencing. Cross-participant TCR cluster analysis included 8 participants for CMV and 6 or 7 participants for Gag.

Sample treatment or condition, as interpreted from the label and publication: suppressive antiretroviral therapy. Lysates of CMV-infected fibroblasts were used at 10 ug/mL for cell stimulation. Nonresponding CD40L-negative CD69-negative CD45RO-high memory CD4+ T cells were sorted as memory populations depleted of antigen-responding cells. Participants were HIV-1-infected adults who started suppressive ART during chronic infection. For at least 4 years, participants had undetectable plasma HIV-1 RNA, below 50 copies/mL. To be included, participants needed a CD4+ T cell count above 400 cells/uL and a positive CMV serology. Before stimulation, PBMCs were isolated using density centrifugation and depleted of CD8+ T cells. Stimulation of CD8-depleted PBMCs was carried out for about 20 hours with anti-CD28/CD49d costimulation, CD40-blocking antibody and enfuvirtide, to prevent new infections. Cell sorting was done on a Beckman Coulter MoFlo Legacy or XDP sorter, and dead cells were excluded with propidium iodide. Genomic DNA was extracted with the QIAamp DNA Mini Kit for samples above one million cells, otherwise with the Quick-DNA Microprep Kit.

The immunoSEQ hsTCRB assay version 4, run in survey mode, was used to sequence TCRbeta repertoires from genomic DNA. For TCRbeta sequencing, genomic DNA was diluted to 9.5 to 10 ng/uL, and up to 1 ug was used per sample. On the authors' methods: TCRbeta data analysis was done in ImmunoSeq Analyzer 3.0, and diversity was calculated on productive nucleotide rearrangements. Lower-bound TCR diversity was estimated with the improved Chao index, and clonality with the Gini coefficient using the Immunarch R package. When different nucleotide rearrangements encoded the same CDR3beta amino acid sequence, each rearrangement was treated as a distinct clonotype. Differential abundance analysis identified TCRbeta sequences significantly enriched in antigen-responding cells relative to anti-CD3/anti-CD28-activated cells. Using predicted peptide-MHC specificity as the basis, GLIPH2 grouped TCRs into clusters, both for each participant individually and for the merged data sets that combined participants. Entries here come from immuneACCESS through TCRdb and include only in-frame sequences with V and J called. Some clones fail to appear in such tables; in the studies checked, an unresolved V gene covers under half of the shortfall, and the cause of the remainder is unknown. From that table come the V and J calls and clone size; the DNA was used to work out D and trimming. The sample table holds some 48,000 clones, of which around 75% were seen once. Clones ranked in the top ten supply around 3% of the sample.

On the study overall, not on this receptor specifically: TCRbeta richness in CMV- and Gag-responding cells was significantly lower than in anti-CD3/anti-CD28-responding cells; CMV-responding cells had higher oligoclonality than CD3/CD28-stimulated and Gag-responding cells. Only a small number of individuals took part in the study, and the range of antigens tested was limited. Within the same sorted populations, TCR oligoclonality correlated with proviral oligoclonality. Degenerate expanded CDR3beta sequences were enriched in antigen-responding cells, suggesting convergent selection of CD4+ responses to CMV and Gag. Restriction of bulk TCR analyses to the rare CMV-responding cells that actually carried HIV-1 proviruses was not possible.

The sequencing here drew on CD4+ T cells sorted from PBMCs after roughly 18-hour stimulation, taken from a patient who received antiretroviral therapy. In the paper's terms, the cell subset or site label means: CD40L-CD69- CD45RO-high memory CD4 T cells not responding to CMV lysate. This receptor was taken from an adult man with HIV who was CMV-seropositive.

The CDR3: CASSRFGTELLGANVLTF. The DNA reads TGTGCCAGCAGTCGGTTCGGGACAGAGCTTCTAGGGGCCAACGTCCTGACTTTC. This receptor chain uses TRBV6-6 and TRBJ2-6, and TRBD1 aligns with 7 junction nucleotides. CDR1 MNHNY and CDR2 SVGAGI are derived from the germline V gene (reference sequence). Clipping removes 5 bases from V and 4 bases from J, with 14 as the unmatched junction base count. The CDR3 contains 18 residues, cysteine and phenylalanine counted. Just CDR3 DNA is preserved here, 54 bases in frame from base 1.